This TCR beta chain emerged from a study of OX40 agonist ivuxolimab in advanced cancers. Looking at the study overall: The costimulatory receptor OX40 (CD134) was targeted by ivuxolimab, a fully human IgG2 agonistic monoclonal antibody. Intravenous ivuxolimab was administered to patients every 2 weeks at six dose levels: 0.01, 0.1, 0.3, 1.5, 3 and 10 mg/kg. Among the roughly 50 dose-escalation patients, about 20 had hepatocellular carcinoma, about 15 melanoma, 9 renal cell carcinoma and 9 head and neck cancer. In the dose-escalation cohort, more than 75% of patients were male, and the mean age was roughly 60 years, with a range of about 23 to 80. Prior anti-PD-1, anti-PD-L1 or anti-CTLA-4 therapy was permitted, and checkpoint inhibitors had been received by about 36% of dose-escalation patients. Three dose-escalation patients achieved partial responses, one with hepatocellular carcinoma and two with cutaneous melanoma. Peripheral TCRbeta sequencing aimed to test whether ivuxolimab altered TCR sequence diversity and caused clonal T-cell expansion. The paper describes the monotherapy dose-escalation part (N = 52 patients) of the phase I trial of ivuxolimab.

Of note for this clone: No antigen is known for it. No base quality values were provided; no much bigger clone lies one nucleotide off.

Genomic DNA was extracted from sorted cells for sequencing of the TCRbeta CDR3 region. TCRbeta CDR3 regions were sequenced using the immunoSEQ Assay. Here the immuneACCESS table is served through TCRdb, limited to in-frame sequences with V and J called. Missing clones are a known gap in these copies; in checked studies unresolved V genes cover under half, and the rest lacks a known reason. The sample records approximately 89,000 clones, around nine tenths of which are singletons. The leading ten clones occupy 0.25% to 0.35% of the sample. V lost 0 bases and J lost 2 bases, and the count of bases not matched to a germline gene is 7. The germline V gene yields LGHNA for CDR1 and YNFKEQ for CDR2. There are 17 amino acids in the CDR3, from cysteine to phenylalanine inclusive. Only the CDR3 DNA is retained, 51 bases long and in frame from the first base. Overall study results and their limits: Which antigens the clonally expanded peripheral T cells were specific for was not determined. At doses from 0.1 to 3.0 mg/kg, clonal expansion was seen in both CD4+ and CD8+ blood T cells between baseline and week 6. In the 0.1-3.0 mg/kg groups, partial responders were among the patients with the lowest normalized peripheral clonal expansion, particularly in CD8+ T cells. After ivuxolimab, CD8+ T cells had more expanded clones than CD4+ T cells on average. Low levels of normalized T-cell clonal expansion were also seen in some patients who did not respond.

Patients with a history of autoimmune disease or receiving systemic immunosuppression were excluded from the trial. In every dose cohort, peripheral blood was drawn for TCR sequencing at baseline, cycle 4 day 1, and cycle 7 day 1. The samples were drawn from a first-in-human, open-label, multicenter phase I dose-escalation trial of ivuxolimab. The trial enrolled adults with locally advanced or metastatic head and neck squamous cell, hepatocellular, melanoma or renal cell carcinoma. Before TCR sequencing, CD4+ T cells and CD8+ T cells were sorted from peripheral blood as separate populations. In this chain, TRBV4-2 is recombined with TRBJ1-2; 9 bases in the junction line up with TRBD1. The receptor's source is an adult with an advanced solid tumor such as melanoma, head and neck, liver or kidney cancer. The source material was CD4+ or CD8+ T cells sorted from blood, sampled in a trial of the OX40 agonist ivuxolimab. The DNA is TGTGCCAGCAGCCAAGAACCCGGGGACAGGGAGAACTATGGCTACACCTTC. Translated, it gives CASSQEPGDRENYGYTF.